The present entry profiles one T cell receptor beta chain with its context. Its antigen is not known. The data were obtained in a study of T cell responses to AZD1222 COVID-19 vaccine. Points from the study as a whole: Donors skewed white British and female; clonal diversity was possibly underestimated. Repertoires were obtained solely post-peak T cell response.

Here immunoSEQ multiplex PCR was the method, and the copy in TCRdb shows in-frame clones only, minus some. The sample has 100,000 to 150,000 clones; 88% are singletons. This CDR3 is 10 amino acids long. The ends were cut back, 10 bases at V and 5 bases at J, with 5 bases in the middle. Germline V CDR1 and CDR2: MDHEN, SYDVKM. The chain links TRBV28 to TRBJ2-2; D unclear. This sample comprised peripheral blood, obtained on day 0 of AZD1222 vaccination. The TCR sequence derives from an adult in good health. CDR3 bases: TGTGCCACCTCGACCGGGGAGCTGTTTTTT. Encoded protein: CATSTGELFF.